This T cell receptor (beta chain) stems from a study of Ad26.COV2.S vaccination and SARS-CoV-2 variants. Looking at the study overall: Ad26.COV2.S, an intramuscular injection, was given once or twice 56 days apart.

CDR3 length: 15 amino acids. Germline V gives CDR1 MGHDK, CDR2 SYGVNS. V shed 1 base, J shed 4 bases, and the junction held 3 bases outside the gene matches. Treatment of the sample: 15 to 20 received Ad26.COV2.S at low or high dose, single or two shots; roughly 5 received placebo; per-sample allocation not given. Sampling happened 63 days after the first vaccine or placebo injection. What was given as vaccine was an Ad26 vector encoding Wuhan-strain SARS-CoV-2 spike. Assay used: immunoSEQ multiplex PCR; TCRdb lists only in-frame clones, some missing. The sample lists around 250,000 clones, 87% occurring once.

This receptor was obtained from a person aged 18-65 years who received the Ad26.COV2.S COVID-19 vaccine or a placebo. The chain couples TRBV25-1 to TRBJ1-4; 7 bases align to TRBD1. This sample comprised peripheral blood, obtained in a trial of Ad26.COV2.S vaccine versus placebo. CDR3 DNA sequence: TGTGCCAGCAGTGAATCCAGGGGGTATAATGAAAAACTGTTTTTT. Amino acids: CASSESRGYNEKLFF.